The clone carrying this TCR gamma chain showed up many times. Its antigen is not known. A far larger clone differs by one base, so this is likely a read error. The identical CDR3 is also encoded by other nucleotide sequences in the sample. The CDR3 has 16 residues. Per germline, CDR1 EGSTGY and CDR2 YDSYTSSV. Sequencing covered both gamma and delta TCR chains per sample. TCRdb processed the multiplex PCR reads again with the CATT caller. The repertoire holds roughly 13,000 gamma-chain clones, around 1.6% seen once, with about 29% in the top ten. The data derive from a study of γδ T cells in repeated Plasmodium falciparum infection. Across the study: Donors had four controlled P. falciparum NF54 infections over roughly 640 days. Study conclusions and caveats: Vdelta2-negative gammadelta repertoires, largely Vdelta1+, seemingly showed infection-driven waves of new clonal selection. The Malian cohort came from a small rural village of predominantly one ethnic group.

Gammadelta T cells were flow-sorted from PBMC into Vgamma9/Vdelta2+ and Vdelta2-negative populations for bulk analysis. This chain connects TRGV4 to TRGJ1 or TRGJ2. The sequenced material came from gamma-delta T cells from blood. The source is a pool of human donors (malaria-infected and uninfected, not separated). The CDR3 sequence is CATWDETQRSYYKKLF. CDR3 DNA: TGCGCCACCTGGGATGAAACACAAAGGAGTTATTATAAGAAACTCTTT.